This T cell receptor (beta chain) was sequenced during a study of shared clonotypes between healthy human individuals. Study context: Plates per donor: three CD4 naive, three CD4 memory, two CD8 naive, one CD8 memory.

Deep-level assay runs were performed. For sorted subsets, about 200 ng DNA per replicate equaled roughly 30,000 T cell genomes. TCRdb keeps only in-frame clones here, not all; method: immunoSEQ multiplex PCR. This table has roughly 1 million clones, 78% appearing once. CDR1 is PRHDT and CDR2 is FYEKMQ in the germline V gene (reference sequence). The CDR3 runs to 14 residues. Germline trimming cut 5 bases from V and 3 bases from J; bases unmatched to any gene: 6. A CD45RA-negative memory subset and a CD45RA+ naive subset were separated from the CD4+ cells. This clonotype was obtained from a man aged 18 to 29 in good health. Some clones in this sample may be carry-over from other donors' samples. The sequencing input was memory CD4+ T cells from PBMCs. Noted subset: CD45RA-negative fraction. The V call is TRBV13, the J call TRBJ2-7, with 8 bases that match TRBD2. CDR3 DNA sequence: TGTGCCAGCAGCCCGACGGGACTAGTCTACGAGCAGTACTTC. This encodes CASSPTGLVYEQYF.